The sequence of this T cell receptor beta chain was determined in a study of CD8+CD57+ T cells in acquired aplastic anemia. Those patients picked for sequencing had displayed CD8+CD57+ cell expansion on flow cytometry. CDR1 DFQATT and CDR2 SNEGSKA come from the germline V gene (reference sequence). The CDR3 totals 16 residues. V gave up 4 bases and J gave up 0 bases; unmatched junction bases: 6. Using genomic DNA as the template, TCR beta VDJ and CDR3 profiling was carried out. MiXCR was run by TCRdb on the reads, yielding one entry per CDR3 protein. The sample carries about 160,000 distinct CDR3 sequences, 40% to 60% recorded once.

This receptor was taken from a human donor with aplastic anemia. The chain employs TRBV20-1 and TRBJ1-5; TRBD1 matches at 10 bases. The sequenced sample consisted of sorted CD4+, CD8+, or CD8+CD57+ T cells (not recorded which) from PBMCs. The CDR3 here is CSATGTGDRSNQPQHF. Here the CDR3 DNA reads TGCAGTGCTACCGGGACAGGGGATCGTAGCAATCAGCCCCAGCATTTT.